This TCR beta chain was observed in a study of CD8+CD57+ T cells in acquired aplastic anemia (dated 2018 in TCRdb). General notes on the study: Extracted DNA from sorted CD4+ and CD8+ cells averaged 3.2 ug, ranging from 0.2 to 27.4 ug. Healthy donor samples averaged roughly 9.8 million reads for CD4+ and around 12 million for CD8+ cells.

General findings and caveats noted by the study authors: CD8+ Simpson's diversity did not differ significantly between patients and healthy controls (P=0.060). Although 25 to 30 CD8+ CDR3 sequences were shared by patients and controls, these sequences appeared highly expressed in patients and within the immunodominant clones of patients.

Genomic DNA was used as template for profiling of TCR beta VDJ combinations and CDR3 sequences. An Illumina HiSeq 2000 was the platform used for TCR repertoire sequencing. From the authors' description of their analysis: Repertoire assessment relied on Simpson's diversity index, CDR3 size and DJ length profiles, and TRBV/TRBJ rearrangement plots. The most abundant DNA sequence in the deep sequencing data was defined as the immunodominant clone. CDR3 amino acid sequences were checked for sharing across subjects and were also compared against the VDJdb database and published repertoires. In TCRdb, the public reads were trimmed at Q25 with fastp and aligned with MiXCR, with productive beta chains retained. Under each unique CDR3 protein, matching rows form one entry showing the most common genes and DNA. It is TCRdb's table, rather than the study itself, that gives the V and J calls and clone size. This sample holds about 190,000 distinct CDR3 sequences; about 53% were observed only once. More than 15% of the sample rests with the top ten.

From the cysteine up to the phenylalanine, the CDR3 has a length of 12 residues. Only CDR3 DNA remains: 36 bases, in frame from the first base. V loses 3 bases of germline sequence and J loses 6 bases, and the interval between the two ends is 8 bases. There are many counts of this clonotype. Its cognate antigen has yet to be identified. Base-call qualities are not available, and no considerably larger clone is one nucleotide away. In the study, sorted CD4+ and CD8+ blood T cells from patients with severe aplastic anemia and from healthy subjects underwent deep sequencing of TCR repertoires. Ficoll-Paque density gradient centrifugation was used to isolate peripheral blood mononuclear cells. Before DNA extraction, CD4+ and CD8+ T cells were sorted by FACS or by magnetic beads.

Sequences were obtained from sorted CD4+, CD8+, or CD8+CD57+ T cells (not recorded which) from PBMCs. This receptor was taken from a human donor in good health, serving as a control. The rearranged chain carries TRBV12-3 or TRBV12-4 and TRBJ2-5; the D gene could be either TRBD1 or TRBD2, each agreeing at 5 bases. The DNA sequence reads TGTGCCAGCAGTTTGGGGGATCAGACCCAGTACTTC. This gives the protein CASSLGDQTQYF.